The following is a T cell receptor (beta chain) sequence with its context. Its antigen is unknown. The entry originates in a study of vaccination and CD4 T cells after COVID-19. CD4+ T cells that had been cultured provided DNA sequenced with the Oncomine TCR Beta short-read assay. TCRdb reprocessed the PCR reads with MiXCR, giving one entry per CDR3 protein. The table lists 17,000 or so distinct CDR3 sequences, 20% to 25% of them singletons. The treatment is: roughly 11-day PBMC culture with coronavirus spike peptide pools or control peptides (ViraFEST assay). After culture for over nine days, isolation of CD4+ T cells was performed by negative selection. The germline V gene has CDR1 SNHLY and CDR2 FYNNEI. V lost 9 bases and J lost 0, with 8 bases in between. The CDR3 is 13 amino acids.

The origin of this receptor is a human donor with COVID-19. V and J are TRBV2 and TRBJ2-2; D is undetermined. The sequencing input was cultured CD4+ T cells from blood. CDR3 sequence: CASGSTNTGELFF. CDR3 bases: TGTGCCAGTGGCAGTACGAACACCGGGGAGCTGTTTTTT.